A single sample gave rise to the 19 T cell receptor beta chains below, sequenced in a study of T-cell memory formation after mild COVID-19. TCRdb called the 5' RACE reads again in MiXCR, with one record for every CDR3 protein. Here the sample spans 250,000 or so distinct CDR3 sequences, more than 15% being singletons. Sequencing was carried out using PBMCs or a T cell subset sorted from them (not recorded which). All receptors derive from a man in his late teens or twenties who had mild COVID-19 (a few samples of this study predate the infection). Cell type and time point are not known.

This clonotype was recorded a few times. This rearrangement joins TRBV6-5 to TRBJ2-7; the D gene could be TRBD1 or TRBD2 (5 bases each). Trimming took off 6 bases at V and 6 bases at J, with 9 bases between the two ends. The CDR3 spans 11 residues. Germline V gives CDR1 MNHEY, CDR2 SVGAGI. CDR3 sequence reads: CASSQGPEQYF. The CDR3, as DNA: TGTGCCAGCAGCCAGGGACCCGAGCAGTACTTC.

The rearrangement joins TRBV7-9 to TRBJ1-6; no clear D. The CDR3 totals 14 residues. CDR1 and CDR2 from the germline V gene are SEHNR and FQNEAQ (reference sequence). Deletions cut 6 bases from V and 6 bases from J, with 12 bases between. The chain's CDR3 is CASSSGLSNSPLHF. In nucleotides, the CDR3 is TGTGCCAGCAGTTCCGGGTTAAGTAATTCACCCCTCCACTTT.

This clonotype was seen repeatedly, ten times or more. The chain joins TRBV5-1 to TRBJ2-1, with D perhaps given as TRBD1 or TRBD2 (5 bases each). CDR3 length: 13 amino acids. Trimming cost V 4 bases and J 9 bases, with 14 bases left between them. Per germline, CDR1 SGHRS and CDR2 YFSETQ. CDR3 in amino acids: CASSGPGTSEQFF. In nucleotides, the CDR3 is TGCGCCAGCAGCGGACCTGGGACGTCTGAGCAGTTCTTC.

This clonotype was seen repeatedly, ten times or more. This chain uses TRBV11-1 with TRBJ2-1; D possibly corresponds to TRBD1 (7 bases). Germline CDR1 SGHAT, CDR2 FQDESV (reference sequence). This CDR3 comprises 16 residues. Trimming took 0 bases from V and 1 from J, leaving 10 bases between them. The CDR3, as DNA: TGTGCCAGCAGCTTAGCGTCAGGGGGGTCCTACAATGAGCAGTTCTTC. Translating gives CASSLASGGSYNEQFF.

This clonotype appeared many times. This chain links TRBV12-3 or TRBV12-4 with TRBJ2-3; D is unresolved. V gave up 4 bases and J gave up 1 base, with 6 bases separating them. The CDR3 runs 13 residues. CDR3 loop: CASSSRGTDTQYF. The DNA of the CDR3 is TGTGCCAGCAGTTCAAGGGGCACAGATACGCAGTATTTT.

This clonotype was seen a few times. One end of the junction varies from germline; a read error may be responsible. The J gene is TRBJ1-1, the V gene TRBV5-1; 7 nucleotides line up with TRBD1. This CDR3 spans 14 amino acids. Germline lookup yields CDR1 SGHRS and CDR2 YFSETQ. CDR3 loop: CASSLDRANTEAFF. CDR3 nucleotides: TGTGCCAGCAGCCTAGACAGGGCGAACACTGAAGCTTTCTTT.

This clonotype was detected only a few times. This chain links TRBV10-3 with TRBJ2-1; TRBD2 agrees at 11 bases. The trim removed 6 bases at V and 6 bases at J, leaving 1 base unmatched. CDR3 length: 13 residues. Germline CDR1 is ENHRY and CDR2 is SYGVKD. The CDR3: CAIRLAGVNEQFF. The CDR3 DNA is TGTGCCATCAGACTAGCGGGGGTCAATGAGCAGTTCTTC.

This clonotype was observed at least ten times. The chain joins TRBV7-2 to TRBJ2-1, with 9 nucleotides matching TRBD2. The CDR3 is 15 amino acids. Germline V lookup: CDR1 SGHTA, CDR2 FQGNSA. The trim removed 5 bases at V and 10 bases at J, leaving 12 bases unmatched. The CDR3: CASSVSWASGVEQFF. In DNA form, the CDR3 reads TGTGCCAGCAGCGTCTCCTGGGCTAGCGGGGTCGAGCAGTTCTTC.

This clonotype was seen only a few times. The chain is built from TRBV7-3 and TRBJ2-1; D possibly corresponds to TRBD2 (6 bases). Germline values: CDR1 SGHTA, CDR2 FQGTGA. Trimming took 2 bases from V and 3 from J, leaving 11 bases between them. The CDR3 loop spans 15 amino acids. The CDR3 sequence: CASSLDGGVYNEQFF. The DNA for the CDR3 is TGTGCCAGCAGCTTAGACGGAGGGGTCTACAATGAGCAGTTCTTC.

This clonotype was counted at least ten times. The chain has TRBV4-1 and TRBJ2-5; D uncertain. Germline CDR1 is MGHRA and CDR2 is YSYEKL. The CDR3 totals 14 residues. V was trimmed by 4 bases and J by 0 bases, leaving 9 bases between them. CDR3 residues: CASSPRGHQETQYF. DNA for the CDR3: TGCGCCAGCAGCCCCCGAGGCCACCAAGAGACCCAGTACTTC.

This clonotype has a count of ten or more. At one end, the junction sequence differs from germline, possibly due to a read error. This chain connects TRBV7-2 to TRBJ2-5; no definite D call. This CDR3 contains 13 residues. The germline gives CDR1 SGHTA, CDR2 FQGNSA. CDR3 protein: CASSSPLPGPLDF. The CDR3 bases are TGTGCCAGCAGTTCCCCGCTACCCGGTCCCCTTGACTTC.

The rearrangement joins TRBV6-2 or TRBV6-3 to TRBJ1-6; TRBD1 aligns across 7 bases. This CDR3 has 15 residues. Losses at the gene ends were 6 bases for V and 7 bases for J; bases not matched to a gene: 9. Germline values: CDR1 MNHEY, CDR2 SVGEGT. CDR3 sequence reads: CASRFGQAANSPLHF. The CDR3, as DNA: TGTGCCAGCAGATTCGGACAGGCGGCGAATTCACCCCTCCACTTT.

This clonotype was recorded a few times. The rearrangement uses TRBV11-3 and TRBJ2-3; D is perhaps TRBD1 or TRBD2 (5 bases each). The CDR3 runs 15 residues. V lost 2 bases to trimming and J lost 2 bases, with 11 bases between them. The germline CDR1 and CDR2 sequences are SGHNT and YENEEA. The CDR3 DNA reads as TGTGCCAGCAGCTTACAAGGGACCGCCACAGATACGCAGTATTTT. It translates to CASSLQGTATDTQYF.

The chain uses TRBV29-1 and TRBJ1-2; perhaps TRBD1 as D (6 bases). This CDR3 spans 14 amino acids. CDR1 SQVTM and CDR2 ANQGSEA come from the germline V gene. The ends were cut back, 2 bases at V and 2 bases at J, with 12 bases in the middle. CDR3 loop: CSVERGAENYGYTF. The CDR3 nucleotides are TGCAGCGTTGAAAGGGGGGCCGAGAACTATGGCTACACCTTC.

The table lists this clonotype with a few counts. The CDR3 DNA sequence: TGTGCCAGCAGCAAGGGGCCCGGGACAGGGGTCTGTTCACCCCTCCACTTT. Translated, it gives CASSKGPGTGVCSPLHF. This chain joins TRBV21-1 and TRBJ1-6; the table gives TRBD1 as D, unverified against the DNA. TRBV21-1 corresponds to a pseudogene. CDR3 length equals 17 residues.

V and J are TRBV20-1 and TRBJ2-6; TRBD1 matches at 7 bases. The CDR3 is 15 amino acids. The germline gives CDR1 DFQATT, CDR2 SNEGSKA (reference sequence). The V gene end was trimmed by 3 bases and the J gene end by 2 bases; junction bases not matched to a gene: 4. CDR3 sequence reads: CSASRQGAGANVLTF. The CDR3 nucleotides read TGCAGTGCTAGCCGACAGGGAGCTGGGGCCAACGTCCTGACTTTC.

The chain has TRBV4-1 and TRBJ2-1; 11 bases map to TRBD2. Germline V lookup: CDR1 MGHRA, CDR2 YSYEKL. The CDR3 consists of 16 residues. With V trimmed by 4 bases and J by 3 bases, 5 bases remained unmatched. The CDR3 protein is CASSRRLAGNYNEQFF. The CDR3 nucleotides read TGCGCCAGCAGCCGCCGACTAGCGGGGAACTACAATGAGCAGTTCTTC.

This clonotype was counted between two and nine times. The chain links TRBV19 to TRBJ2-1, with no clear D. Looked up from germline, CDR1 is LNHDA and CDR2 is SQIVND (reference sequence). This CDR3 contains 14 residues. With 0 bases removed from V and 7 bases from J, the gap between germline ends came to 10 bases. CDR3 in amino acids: CASSIDLLGNEQFF. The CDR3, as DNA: TGTGCCAGTAGTATAGATCTATTGGGGAATGAGCAGTTCTTC.

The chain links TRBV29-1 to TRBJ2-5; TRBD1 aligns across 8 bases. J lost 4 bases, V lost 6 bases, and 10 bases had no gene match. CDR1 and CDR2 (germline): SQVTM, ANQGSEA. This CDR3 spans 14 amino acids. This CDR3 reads CSVTGTGRGETQYF. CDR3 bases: TGCAGCGTGACCGGGACAGGTCGAGGAGAGACCCAGTACTTC.